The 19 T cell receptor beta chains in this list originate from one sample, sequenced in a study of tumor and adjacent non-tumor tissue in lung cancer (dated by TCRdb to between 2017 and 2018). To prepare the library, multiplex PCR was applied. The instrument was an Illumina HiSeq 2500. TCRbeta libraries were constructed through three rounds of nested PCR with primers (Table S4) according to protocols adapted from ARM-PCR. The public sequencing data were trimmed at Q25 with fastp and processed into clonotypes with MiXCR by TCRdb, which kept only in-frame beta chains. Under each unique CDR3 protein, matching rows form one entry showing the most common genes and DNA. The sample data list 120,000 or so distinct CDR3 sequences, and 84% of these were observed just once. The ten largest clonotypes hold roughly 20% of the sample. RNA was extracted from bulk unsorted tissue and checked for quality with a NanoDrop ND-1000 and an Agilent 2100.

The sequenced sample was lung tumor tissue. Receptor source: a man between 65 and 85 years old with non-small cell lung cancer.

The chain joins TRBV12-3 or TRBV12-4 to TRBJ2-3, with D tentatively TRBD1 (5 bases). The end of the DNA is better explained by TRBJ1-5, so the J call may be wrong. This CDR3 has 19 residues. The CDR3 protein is CASSLVRGREGEFYLTQHF. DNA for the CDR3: TGTGCCAGCAGTTTGGTCCGGGGCAGGGAAGGGGAGTTTTATTTGACGCAGCATTTT.

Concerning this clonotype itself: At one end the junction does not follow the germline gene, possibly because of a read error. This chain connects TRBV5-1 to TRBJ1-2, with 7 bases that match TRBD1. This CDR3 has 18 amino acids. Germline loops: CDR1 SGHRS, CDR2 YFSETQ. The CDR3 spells CASSSLLLDRRSNYGYSF. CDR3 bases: TGCGCAAGCAGCTCCCTACTTCTGGACAGGCGCTCTAACTATGGCTACAGCTTC. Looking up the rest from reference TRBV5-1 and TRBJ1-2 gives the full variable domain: KAGVTQTPRYLIKTRGQQVTLSCSPISGHRSVSWYQQTPGQGLQFLFEYFSETQRNKGNFPGRFSGRQFSNSRSEMNVSTLELGDSALYLCASSSLLLDRRSNYGYSFGSGTRLTVV.

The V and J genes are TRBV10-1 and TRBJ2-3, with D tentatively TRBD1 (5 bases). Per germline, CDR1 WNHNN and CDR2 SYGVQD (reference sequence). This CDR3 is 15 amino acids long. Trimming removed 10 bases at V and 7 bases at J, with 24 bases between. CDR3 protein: CAKSESKQAAYTQYF. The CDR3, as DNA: TGCGCCAAGAGTGAGTCGAAACAGGCCGCATATACGCAGTATTTT.

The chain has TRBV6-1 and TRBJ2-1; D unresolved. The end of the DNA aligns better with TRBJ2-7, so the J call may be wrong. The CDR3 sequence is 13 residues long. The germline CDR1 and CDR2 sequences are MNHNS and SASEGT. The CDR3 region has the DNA TGTGCCGGCAATGTCTGGGTAAAGAATGAGCAGTACTTC. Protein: CAGNVWVKNEQYF.

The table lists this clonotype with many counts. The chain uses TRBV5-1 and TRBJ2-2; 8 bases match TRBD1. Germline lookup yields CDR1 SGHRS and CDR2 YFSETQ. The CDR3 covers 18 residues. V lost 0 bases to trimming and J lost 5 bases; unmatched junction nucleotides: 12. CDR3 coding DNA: TGCGCCAGCAGCTTGGCCCCAATGACAGGGGCGCTAACCGGGGAGCTGTTTTTT. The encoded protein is CASSLAPMTGALTGELFF.

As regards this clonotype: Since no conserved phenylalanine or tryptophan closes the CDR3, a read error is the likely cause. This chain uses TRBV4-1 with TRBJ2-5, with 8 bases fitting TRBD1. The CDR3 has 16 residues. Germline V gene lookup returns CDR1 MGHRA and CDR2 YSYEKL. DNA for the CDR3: TGCGCCAGCAGTCAAGAGCCGACAGGGGTCTCGAAGACCCAGTACTTA. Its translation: CASSQEPTGVSKTQYL.

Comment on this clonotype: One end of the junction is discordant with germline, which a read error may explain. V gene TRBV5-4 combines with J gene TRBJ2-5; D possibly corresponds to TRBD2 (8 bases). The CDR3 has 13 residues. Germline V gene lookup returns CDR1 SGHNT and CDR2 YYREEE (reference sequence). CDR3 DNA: TGTGCCAGTAGCGGGACAGCTCAAGAGATCCAGTACTTC. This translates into CASSGTAQEIQYF.

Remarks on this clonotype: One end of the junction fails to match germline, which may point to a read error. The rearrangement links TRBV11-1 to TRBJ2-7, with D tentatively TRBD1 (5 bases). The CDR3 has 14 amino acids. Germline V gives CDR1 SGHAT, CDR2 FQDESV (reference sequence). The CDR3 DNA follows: TGTACCAGGAGCTCCAGGGAAACGACCTACGAGCCGTACTTC. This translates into CTRSSRETTYEPYF.

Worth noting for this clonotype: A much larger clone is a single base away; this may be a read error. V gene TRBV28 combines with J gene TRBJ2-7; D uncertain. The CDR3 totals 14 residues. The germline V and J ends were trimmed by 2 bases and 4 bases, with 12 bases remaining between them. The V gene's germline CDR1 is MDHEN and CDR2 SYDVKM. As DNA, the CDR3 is TGTGCCAGCAGTTTAGGCACTGCCCTATACGAGCAGTACTTC. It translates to CASSLGTALYEQYF.

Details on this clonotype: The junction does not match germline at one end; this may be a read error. DNA of the CDR3: TGTGCCAGCAGGACAGGGGGGTTGATCTCTAGGGCCAACGTCCTAACTTTC. Its protein product is CASRTGGLISRANVLTF. The rearrangement uses TRBV6-2 or TRBV6-3 and TRBJ2-6, with 9 positions matching TRBD1. There are 17 residues in the CDR3. Germline CDR1 and CDR2: MNHEY and SVGEGT.

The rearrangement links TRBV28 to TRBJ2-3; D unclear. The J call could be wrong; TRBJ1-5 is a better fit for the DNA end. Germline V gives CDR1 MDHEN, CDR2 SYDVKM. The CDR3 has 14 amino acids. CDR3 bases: TGTGCCAGCAGTTTTGTGGGAACCACCGATACGCAGCATTTT. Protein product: CASSFVGTTDTQHF.

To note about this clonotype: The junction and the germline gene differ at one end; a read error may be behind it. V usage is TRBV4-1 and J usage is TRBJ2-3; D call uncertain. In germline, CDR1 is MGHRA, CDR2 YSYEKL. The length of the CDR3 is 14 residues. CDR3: CACSQVAWPDMQYF. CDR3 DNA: TGCGCCTGCAGCCAAGTGGCATGGCCAGATATGCAGTATTTT.

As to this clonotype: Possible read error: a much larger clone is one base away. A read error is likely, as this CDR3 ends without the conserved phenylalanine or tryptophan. The CDR3 loop reads CASSAQGSGEAFI. The CDR3 DNA reads TGTGCCAGCAGCGCACAGGGAAGCGGTGAAGCTTTCATT. V gene TRBV7-8 combines with J gene TRBJ1-1; D is perhaps TRBD1 (6 bases). Germline V gene lookup returns CDR1 SGHVS and CDR2 FQNEAQ. V was shortened by 5 bases and J by 7 bases, with 14 bases between the two germline ends. The CDR3 is 13 residues long.

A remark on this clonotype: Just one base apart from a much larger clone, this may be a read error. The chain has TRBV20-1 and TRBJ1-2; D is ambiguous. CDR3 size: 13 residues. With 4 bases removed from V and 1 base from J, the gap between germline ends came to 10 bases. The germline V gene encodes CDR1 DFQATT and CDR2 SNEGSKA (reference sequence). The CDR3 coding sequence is TGCAGTGCTAAATCGGGATTTAACTATGGCTACACCTTC. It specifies CSAKSGFNYGYTF.

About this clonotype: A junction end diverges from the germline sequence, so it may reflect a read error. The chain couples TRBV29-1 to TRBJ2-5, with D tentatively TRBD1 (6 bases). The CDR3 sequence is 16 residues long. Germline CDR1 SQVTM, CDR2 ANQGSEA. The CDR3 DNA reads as TGCAGCGCCGAGCCCTACTTCCAGACAGGTCGAGAGACCCACTACTTC. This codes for CSAEPYFQTGRETHYF.

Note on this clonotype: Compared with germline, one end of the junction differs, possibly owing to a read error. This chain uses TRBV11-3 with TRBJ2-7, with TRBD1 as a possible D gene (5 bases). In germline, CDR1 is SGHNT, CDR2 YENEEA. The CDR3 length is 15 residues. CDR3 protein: CTSNPVTVSVYEQYF. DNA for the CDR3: TGTACCAGCAACCCGGTGACAGTTTCCGTGTACGAGCAGTACTTC.

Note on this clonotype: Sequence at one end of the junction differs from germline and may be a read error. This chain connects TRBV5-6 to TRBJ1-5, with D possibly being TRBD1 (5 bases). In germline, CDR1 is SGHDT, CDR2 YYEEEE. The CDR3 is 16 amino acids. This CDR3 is CAGSLSGTESNKPQHF. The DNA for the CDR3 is TGTGCCGGCAGCTTGAGTGGGACGGAAAGCAATAAGCCCCAGCATTTT.

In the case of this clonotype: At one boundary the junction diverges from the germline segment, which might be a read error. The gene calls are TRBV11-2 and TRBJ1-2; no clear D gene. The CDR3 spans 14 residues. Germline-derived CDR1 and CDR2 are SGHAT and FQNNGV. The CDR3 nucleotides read TGTGCCAGCAGCTTAGGGGTTTCAGACCATGGCTACATCTTC. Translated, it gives CASSLGVSDHGYIF.

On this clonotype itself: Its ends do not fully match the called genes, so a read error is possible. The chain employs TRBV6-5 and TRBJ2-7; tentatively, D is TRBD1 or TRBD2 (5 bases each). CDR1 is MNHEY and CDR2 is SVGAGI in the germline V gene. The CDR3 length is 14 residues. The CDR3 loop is CTSSYVKGTYEQYF. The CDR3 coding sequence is TGTACCAGCAGTTACGTGAAGGGGACCTATGAGCAGTACTTC.